This T cell receptor beta chain was sequenced in a study of T cell responses to AZD1222 COVID-19 vaccine. With regard to this clone: Its target is unknown.

Libraries were prepared by immunoSEQ multiplex PCR; TCRdb keeps only in-frame clonotypes and omits some of them. Here the sample spans approximately 140,000 clones, roughly 94% being singletons. Findings of the study overall: Only 5 or 6 AZD1222 recipients tested seropositive at baseline.

Sequences were derived from peripheral blood, sampled on day 0 of AZD1222 vaccination. The TCR was taken from an adult in good health.

DNA for the CDR3: TGTGCCAGCAGCCAAGATCTCCGGATTCGGACCTTC. Protein sequence: CASSQDLRIRTF. The rearrangement joins TRBV3-1 (or the pseudogene TRBV3-2) to TRBJ1-2, with unresolved D. V was pared by 0 bases and J by 14 bases, with 13 bases between. The CDR3 has 12 residues. Germline assignment: CDR1 LGHDT and CDR2 YNNKEL (reference sequence).